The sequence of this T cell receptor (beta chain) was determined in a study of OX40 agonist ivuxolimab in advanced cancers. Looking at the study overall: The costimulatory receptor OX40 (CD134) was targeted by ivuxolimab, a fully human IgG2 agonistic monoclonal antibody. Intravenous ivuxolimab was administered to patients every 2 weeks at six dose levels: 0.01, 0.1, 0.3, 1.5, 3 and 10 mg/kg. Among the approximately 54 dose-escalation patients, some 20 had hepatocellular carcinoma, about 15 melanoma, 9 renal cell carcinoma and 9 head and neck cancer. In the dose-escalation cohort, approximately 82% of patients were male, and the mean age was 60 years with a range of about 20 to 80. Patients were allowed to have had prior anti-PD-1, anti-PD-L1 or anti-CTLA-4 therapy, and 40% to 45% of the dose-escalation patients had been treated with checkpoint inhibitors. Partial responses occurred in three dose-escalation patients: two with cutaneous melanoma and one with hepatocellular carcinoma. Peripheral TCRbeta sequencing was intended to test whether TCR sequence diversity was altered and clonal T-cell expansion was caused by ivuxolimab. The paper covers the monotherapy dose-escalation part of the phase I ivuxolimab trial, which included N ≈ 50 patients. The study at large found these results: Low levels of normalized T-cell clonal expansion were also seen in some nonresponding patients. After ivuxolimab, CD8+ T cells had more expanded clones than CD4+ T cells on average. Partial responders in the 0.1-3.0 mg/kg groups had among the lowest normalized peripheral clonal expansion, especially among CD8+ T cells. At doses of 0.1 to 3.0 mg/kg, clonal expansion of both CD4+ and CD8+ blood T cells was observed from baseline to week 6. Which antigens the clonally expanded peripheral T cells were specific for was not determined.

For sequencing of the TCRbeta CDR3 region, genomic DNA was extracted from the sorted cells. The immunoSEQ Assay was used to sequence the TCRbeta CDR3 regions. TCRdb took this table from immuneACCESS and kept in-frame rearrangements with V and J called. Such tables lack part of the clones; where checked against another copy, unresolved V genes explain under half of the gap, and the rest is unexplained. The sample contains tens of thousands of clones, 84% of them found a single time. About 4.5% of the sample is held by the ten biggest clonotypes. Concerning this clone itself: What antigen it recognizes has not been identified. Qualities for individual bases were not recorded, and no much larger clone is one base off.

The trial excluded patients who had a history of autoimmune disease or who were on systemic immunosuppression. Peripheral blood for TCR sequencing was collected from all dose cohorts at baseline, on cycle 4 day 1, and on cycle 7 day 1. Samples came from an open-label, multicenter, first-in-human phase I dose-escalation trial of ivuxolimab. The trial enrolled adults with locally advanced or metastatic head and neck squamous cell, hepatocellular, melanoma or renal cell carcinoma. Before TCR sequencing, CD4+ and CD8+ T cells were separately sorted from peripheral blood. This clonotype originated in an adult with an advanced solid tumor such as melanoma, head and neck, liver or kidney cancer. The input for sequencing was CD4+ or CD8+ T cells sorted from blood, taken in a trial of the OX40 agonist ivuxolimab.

The CDR3 protein sequence reads: CASSLREINYGYTF. The DNA is TGTGCCAGCAGCTTACGTGAGATTAACTATGGCTACACCTTC. The sequence links TRBV5-4 to TRBJ1-2; no D segment can be confidently identified. Spanning cysteine to phenylalanine, the CDR3 consists of 14 amino acids. The DNA shown is the 42-base CDR3, in frame from base 1. The germline V gene (reference sequence) supplies CDR1 SGHNT and CDR2 YYREEE. V is pared back by 2 bases and J by 1 base, with 9 bases lying between the germline termini.